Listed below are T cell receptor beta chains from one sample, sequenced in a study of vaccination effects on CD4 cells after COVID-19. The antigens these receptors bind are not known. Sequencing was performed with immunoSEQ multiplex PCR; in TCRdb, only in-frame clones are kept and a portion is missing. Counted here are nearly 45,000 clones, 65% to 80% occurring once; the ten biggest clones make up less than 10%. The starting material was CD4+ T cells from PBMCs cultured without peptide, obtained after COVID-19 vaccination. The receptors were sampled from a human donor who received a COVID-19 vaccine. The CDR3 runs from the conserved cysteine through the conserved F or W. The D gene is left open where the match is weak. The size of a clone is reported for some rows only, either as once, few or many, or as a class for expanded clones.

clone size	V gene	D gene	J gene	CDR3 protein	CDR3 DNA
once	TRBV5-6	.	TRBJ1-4	CASSRRGGEKLFF	TGTGCCAGCAGCAGAAGGGGGGGTGAAAAACTGTTTTTT
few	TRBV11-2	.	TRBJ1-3	CASSLSGNTIYF	TGTGCCAGCAGCTTATCCGGAAACACCATATATTTT
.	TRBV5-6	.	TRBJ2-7	CASSLVRGGEQYF	TGTGCCAGCAGCTTGGTTCGGGGCGGAGAGCAGTACTTC
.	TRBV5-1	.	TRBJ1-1	CASSLGTLNTEAFF	TGCGCCAGCAGCTTGGGCACTCTGAACACTGAAGCTTTCTTT
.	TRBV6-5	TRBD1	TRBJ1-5	CASTGQGAGQPQHF	TGTGCCAGCACTGGACAGGGGGCAGGTCAGCCCCAGCATTTT
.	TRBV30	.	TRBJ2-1	CARGNYNEQFF	TGTGCACGGGGCAACTACAATGAGCAGTTCTTC
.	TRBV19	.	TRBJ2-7	CAPFGGRSSYEQYF	TGTGCCCCTTTCGGTGGGAGGAGCTCCTACGAGCAGTACTTC
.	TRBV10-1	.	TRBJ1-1	CASSEGEYTEAFF	TGCGCCAGCAGTGAAGGGGAATACACTGAAGCTTTCTTT
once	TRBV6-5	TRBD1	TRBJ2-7	CASSRDRYYEQYF	TGTGCCAGCAGCCGGGACAGGTACTACGAGCAGTACTTC
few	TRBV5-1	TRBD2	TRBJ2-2	CASSRTSGSGGELFF	TGCGCCAGCAGCAGAACTAGCGGGAGTGGCGGGGAGCTGTTTTTT
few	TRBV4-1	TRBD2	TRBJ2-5	CASSQVGLAIETQYF	TGCGCCAGCAGCCAAGTGGGACTAGCGATAGAGACCCAGTACTTC
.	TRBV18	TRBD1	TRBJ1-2	CASSQTGSDYGYTF	TGTGCCAGCTCACAGACAGGGAGTGACTATGGCTACACCTTC
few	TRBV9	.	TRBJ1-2	CASSVTGNDYGYTF	TGTGCCAGCAGCGTAACGGGAAATGACTATGGCTACACCTTC
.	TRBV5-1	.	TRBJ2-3	CASSLSGQGDTDTQYF	TGCGCCAGCAGCTTATCAGGACAAGGAGACACAGATACGCAGTATTTT
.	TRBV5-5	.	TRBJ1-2	CASSHPGQSYGYTF	TGTGCCAGCAGCCATCCTGGACAGAGCTATGGCTACACCTTC
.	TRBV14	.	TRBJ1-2	CASSQDPGGYGYTF	TGTGCCAGCAGCCAAGACCCCGGGGGGTATGGCTACACCTTC
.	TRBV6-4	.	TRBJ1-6	CASSISPGNSPLHF	TGTGCCAGCAGTATCTCACCGGGGAATTCACCCCTCCACTTT
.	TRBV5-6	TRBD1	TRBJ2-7	CASSHWTGGEQYF	TGTGCCAGCAGCCACTGGACAGGGGGCGAGCAGTACTTC
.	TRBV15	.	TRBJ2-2	CATSRGLVWTGELFF	TGTGCCACCAGCAGAGGACTAGTCTGGACCGGGGAGCTGTTTTTT
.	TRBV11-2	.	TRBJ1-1	CASSSRNTEAFF	TGTGCCAGCAGCTCACGGAACACTGAAGCTTTCTTT
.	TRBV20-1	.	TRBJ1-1	CSARGNTEAFF	TGCAGTGCTAGAGGGAACACTGAAGCTTTCTTT
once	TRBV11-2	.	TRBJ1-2	CASSPPGSFYGYTF	TGTGCCAGCAGCCCCCCCGGCAGTTTCTATGGCTACACCTTC
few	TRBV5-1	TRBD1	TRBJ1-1	CASSSRDRATEAFF	TGCGCCAGCAGCTCAAGGGACAGGGCCACTGAAGCTTTCTTT
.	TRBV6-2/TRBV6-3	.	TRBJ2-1	CASSYSTYNEQFF	TGTGCCAGCAGTTACTCTACGTACAATGAGCAGTTCTTC
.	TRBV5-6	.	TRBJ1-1	CASSRLRGQADTEAFF	TGTGCCAGCAGCCGTCTTCGGGGTCAGGCCGACACTGAAGCTTTCTTT
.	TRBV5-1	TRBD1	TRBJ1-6	CASSLAPGGNSPLHF	TGCGCCAGCAGCTTGGCCCCAGGGGGAAATTCACCCCTCCACTTT
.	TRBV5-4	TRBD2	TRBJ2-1	CASSPFSGGGNNEQFF	TGTGCCAGCAGCCCCTTCAGCGGGGGGGGAAACAATGAGCAGTTCTTC
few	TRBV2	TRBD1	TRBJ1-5	CASSVEGADYQPQHF	TGTGCCAGCAGTGTAGAGGGGGCCGACTATCAGCCCCAGCATTTT
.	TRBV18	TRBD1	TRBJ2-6	CASSHQGQGASGANVLTF	TGTGCCAGCTCACACCAGGGACAGGGGGCCTCTGGGGCCAACGTCCTGACTTTC
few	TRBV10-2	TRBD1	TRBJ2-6	CASSESRQGASLGANVLTF	TGCGCCAGCAGTGAGTCTCGACAGGGGGCAAGTCTTGGGGCCAACGTCCTGACTTTC
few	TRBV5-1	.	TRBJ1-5	CASSLYGLRKQPQHF	TGCGCCAGCAGCTTATACGGACTTCGGAAACAGCCCCAGCATTTT
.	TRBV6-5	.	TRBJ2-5	CASRKAGQQETQYF	TGTGCCAGCAGGAAAGCGGGACAACAAGAGACCCAGTACTTC
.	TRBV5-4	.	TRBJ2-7	CASSPGTDPYEQYF	TGTGCCAGCAGCCCCGGGACGGACCCCTACGAGCAGTACTTC
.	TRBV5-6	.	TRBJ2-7	CASSTRGYSYEQYF	TGTGCCAGCAGCACCAGGGGTTACTCCTACGAGCAGTACTTC
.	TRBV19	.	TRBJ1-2	CASAVDSNYGYTF	TGTGCCAGTGCCGTAGACAGTAACTATGGCTACACCTTC
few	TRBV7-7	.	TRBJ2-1	CASSLGRGISYNEQFF	TGTGCCAGCAGCTTAGGGAGGGGGATCTCCTACAATGAGCAGTTCTTC
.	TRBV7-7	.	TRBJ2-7	CASSFSEQGEQYF	TGTGCCAGCAGCTTCTCGGAGCAAGGCGAGCAGTACTTC
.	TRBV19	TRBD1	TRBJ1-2	CASRAGGEKGYTF	TGTGCCAGTAGGGCAGGGGGCGAGAAAGGCTACACCTTC
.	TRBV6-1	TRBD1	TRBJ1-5	CASSENRGSSNQPQHF	TGTGCCAGCAGTGAAAACAGGGGCTCTAGCAATCAGCCCCAGCATTTT